The clone carrying this TCR beta chain appeared many times. Its antigen is currently unknown. Blood mononuclear cells were expanded for approximately 3 days using either OKT3 anti-CD3 antibody or CD3/CD28 beads. TCRdb re-called the 5' RACE reads with MiXCR, one entry per CDR3 protein. The sample has more than 20,000 distinct CDR3 sequences; approximately 2.2% are singletons. The germline gives CDR1 SGHNT, CDR2 YYREEE (reference sequence). V was trimmed by 0 bases and J by 3 bases, leaving 10 bases between them. The CDR3 is 14 residues long. This entry comes from a study of beta chain bispecific antibodies for T cell cancers. Study-wide results and limits: TRBV-directed bispecific antibodies appeared to leave all non-targeted, unrelated TRBV family members unaffected. The leukemia cells, rather than normal T cells, gave most of the targeted TRBV signal. The TRBV12-3 share of total TRBV signal fell 97% to 99% after anti-TRBV12 rather than anti-CD19 exposure.

The starting material was healthy donor T cells cultured with leukemia cells, obtained from a culture containing a bispecific antibody targeting TCR Vbeta12. The TCR sequence derives from a human donor in good health. Some clones in this sample may be carry-over from other donors' samples. The gene calls are TRBV5-4 and TRBJ2-7, with a weak D call TRBD2 (6 bases). CDR3 coding DNA: TGTGCCAGCAGCTTGGGAACTAGCCGCTACGAGCAGTACTTC. Translating gives CASSLGTSRYEQYF.